This is a list of T cell receptor beta chains from one sample in a study of T cell responses to AZD1222 COVID-19 vaccine. Only in-frame clones appear in the TCRdb table, and some are missing; sequencing was by immunoSEQ multiplex PCR. The sample contains some 150,000 clones, around nine tenths of which appear only once. The source was peripheral blood, collected 28 days after the second AZD1222 dose. Receptors originate from an adult who received the AZD1222 COVID-19 vaccine. CDR3s include the opening cysteine and the closing phenylalanine or tryptophan. D genes are given only for firm matches. Size is stated for part of the rows, as once, few or many counts, or as a class when the clone is expanded.

v_gene,j_gene,d_gene,abundance,CDR3aa,CDR3nt
TRBV19,TRBJ2-7,NA,few,CASSMVGGNYEQYF,TGTGCCAGTAGTATGGTGGGAGGAAACTACGAGCAGTACTTC
TRBV3-1/TRBV3-2,TRBJ1-1,NA,NA,CASSQGRGGEAFF,TGTGCCAGCAGCCAAGGCAGGGGTGGTGAAGCTTTCTTT
TRBV12-3/TRBV12-4,TRBJ2-4,TRBD1,NA,CASSTGGNIQYF,TGTGCCAGCAGTACAGGGGGTAACATTCAGTACTTC
TRBV28,TRBJ1-4,NA,NA,CASSFRGATNEKLFF,TGTGCCAGCAGTTTTAGAGGTGCAACTAATGAAAAACTGTTTTTT
TRBV3-1/TRBV3-2,TRBJ1-4,TRBD1,NA,CASSIPTGEATNEKLFF,TGTGCCAGCAGCATTCCAACAGGGGAGGCAACTAATGAAAAACTGTTTTTT
TRBV3-1/TRBV3-2,TRBJ2-2,NA,NA,CASSPWGAGGKATGELFF,TGTGCCAGCAGCCCCTGGGGGGCAGGGGGAAAAGCTACCGGGGAGCTGTTTTTT
TRBV6-6,TRBJ1-5,TRBD1,NA,CASSRTPTPTGSNQPQHF,TGTGCCAGCAGTCGAACCCCCACACCGACAGGGAGCAATCAGCCCCAGCATTTT
TRBV7-9,TRBJ2-3,NA,NA,CASSLGTVVDTQYF,TGTGCCAGCAGCTTAGGAACGGTCGTGGATACGCAGTATTTT
TRBV5-1,TRBJ2-5,NA,NA,CASSAREETETQYF,TGCGCCAGCAGCGCCAGGGAGGAGACGGAGACCCAGTACTTC
TRBV29-1,TRBJ2-2,NA,NA,CSVEGGSSVGELFF,TGCAGCGTTGAGGGGGGCTCCTCCGTCGGGGAGCTGTTTTTT
TRBV12-3/TRBV12-4,TRBJ1-1,NA,NA,CASTRRSPEAFF,TGTGCCAGCACCCGTCGGAGTCCTGAAGCTTTCTTT
TRBV7-2,TRBJ1-4,NA,few,CASSLQVGSDEKLFF,TGTGCCAGCAGCTTACAAGTCGGAAGCGATGAAAAACTGTTTTTT
TRBV7-8,TRBJ2-7,NA,NA,CASSLRDTDLEQYF,TGTGCCAGCAGCTTAAGGGACACCGACCTCGAGCAGTACTTC
TRBV12-3/TRBV12-4,TRBJ1-1,NA,few,CASSFKRQGEAFF,TGTGCCAGCAGTTTTAAGCGCCAAGGGGAAGCTTTCTTT
TRBV6-6,TRBJ1-2,NA,NA,CANGPQGTF,TGTGCCAACGGACCACAAGGCACCTTC
TRBV27,TRBJ1-2,NA,NA,CASSLSPVGGYTF,TGTGCCAGCAGTTTAAGTCCGGTGGGTGGCTACACCTTC
TRBV5-1,TRBJ2-5,NA,NA,CASSPSLGRRETQYF,TGCGCCAGCAGCCCCTCTTTGGGACGGAGAGAGACCCAGTACTTC
TRBV18,TRBJ1-6,NA,NA,CASSPGQGVGSPLHF,TGTGCCAGCTCACCGGGGCAGGGAGTAGGTTCACCCCTCCACTTT
TRBV5-1,TRBJ1-1,TRBD1,NA,CASSLQGFAEAFF,TGCGCCAGCAGTTTACAGGGGTTCGCTGAAGCTTTCTTT
TRBV7-9,TRBJ1-4,NA,NA,CASSLSEKLFF,TGTGCCAGCAGCTTAAGTGAAAAACTGTTTTTT
TRBV5-1,TRBJ1-1,NA,NA,CASSTIGGTEAFF,TGCGCCAGCAGCACGATTGGGGGTACTGAAGCTTTCTTT
TRBV5-1,TRBJ1-4,NA,NA,CASSLWGSINEKLFF,TGCGCCAGCAGCTTGTGGGGGTCGATTAATGAAAAACTGTTTTTT
TRBV12-2,TRBJ2-7,NA,few,CASRLNPRSYEQYF,TGTGCAAGTCGCTTAAACCCGCGCTCCTACGAGCAGTACTTC
TRBV7-6,TRBJ2-1,NA,once,CASSLEGGVGNEQFF,TGTGCCAGCAGCTTAGAGGGCGGGGTTGGAAATGAGCAGTTCTTC
TRBV6-5,TRBJ2-1,NA,NA,CASSYRDEQFF,TGTGCCAGCAGTTACCGAGATGAGCAGTTCTTC
TRBV24-1,TRBJ2-2,TRBD1,NA,CATSDGTGDTGELFF,TGTGCCACCAGTGATGGGACAGGGGACACCGGGGAGCTGTTTTTT
TRBV9,TRBJ2-7,TRBD2,NA,CASSEGSSGVYEQYF,TGTGCCAGCAGCGAAGGGAGTAGCGGGGTGTACGAGCAGTACTTC
TRBV3-1/TRBV3-2,TRBJ1-2,NA,once,CASSHRAVLLGYTF,TGTGCCAGCAGCCATAGGGCAGTACTGCTTGGCTACACCTTC
TRBV10-3,TRBJ2-7,NA,NA,CAISESQPDLYEQYF,TGTGCCATCAGTGAGTCACAGCCGGACCTCTACGAGCAGTACTTC
TRBV18,TRBJ2-5,TRBD2,NA,CASSPQFREGTQYF,TGTGCCAGCTCACCACAGTTCAGGGAGGGGACCCAGTACTTC
TRBV30,TRBJ1-2,TRBD1,NA,CAWSPPQGGYYGYTF,TGTGCCTGGTCGCCACCCCAGGGGGGGTACTATGGCTACACCTTC
TRBV30,TRBJ2-3,NA,NA,CAFLRGSAQYF,TGTGCCTTTCTTAGGGGCAGCGCGCAGTATTTT
TRBV6-2/TRBV6-3,TRBJ2-1,TRBD1,NA,CASTPTGQGVHEQFF,TGTGCCAGCACCCCGACGGGACAGGGCGTCCATGAGCAGTTCTTC
TRBV7-8,TRBJ1-1,TRBD1,few,CASSSGQVPKAFF,TGTGCCAGCAGCTCTGGACAGGTACCAAAAGCTTTCTTT
TRBV6-4,TRBJ2-1,TRBD1,NA,CASSGVTGGINEQFF,TGTGCCAGCAGTGGGGTGACAGGGGGCATCAATGAGCAGTTCTTC
TRBV7-9,TRBJ1-2,NA,NA,CASSLGTDGYTF,TGTGCCAGCAGCCTAGGAACGGATGGCTACACCTTC
TRBV6-5,TRBJ1-2,TRBD1,NA,CASRSTRGPGYGYTF,TGTGCCAGCAGAAGTACGAGGGGGCCAGGCTATGGCTACACCTTC
TRBV30,TRBJ2-7,NA,NA,CAWRGTTYEQYF,TGTGCCTGGAGGGGGACCACCTACGAGCAGTACTTC
TRBV5-1,TRBJ2-5,NA,NA,CASSFSAETQYF,TGCGCCAGCAGCTTCAGCGCAGAGACCCAGTACTTC
TRBV7-2,TRBJ2-7,NA,NA,CASNIGGIYEQYF,TGTGCCAGCAACATTGGAGGGATTTACGAGCAGTACTTC
TRBV10-3,TRBJ1-6,NA,NA,CAISGTDLSPLHF,TGTGCCATATCCGGGACGGACCTTTCACCCCTCCACTTT
TRBV6-2/TRBV6-3,TRBJ2-7,NA,NA,CASSETVNGEQYF,TGTGCCAGCAGCGAGACAGTAAACGGGGAGCAGTACTTC
TRBV27,TRBJ2-5,NA,NA,CASSVFGTPQETQYF,TGTGCCAGCAGTGTTTTTGGGACTCCTCAAGAGACCCAGTACTTC
TRBV19,TRBJ2-7,NA,NA,CASREERDYEQYF,TGTGCCAGTAGGGAAGAGAGGGACTACGAGCAGTACTTC
TRBV7-9,TRBJ1-1,NA,NA,CASSLGGGSTEAFF,TGTGCCAGCAGCCTGGGGGGCGGTAGCACTGAAGCTTTCTTT
TRBV6-5,TRBJ2-2,NA,NA,CASGGGTAGIGELFF,TGTGCCAGCGGGGGGGGGACAGCTGGCATCGGGGAGCTGTTTTTT